Detailed here is one T cell receptor beta chain. Antigen unknown. cDNA came from about 0.5 to 1 ug RNA primed by random hexamers. TCRdb re-analysed the immunoSEQ multiplex PCR reads in MiXCR, keeping a single row per CDR3 protein. The repertoire includes hundreds of thousands of distinct CDR3 sequences, around 93% of them detected once, and about 0.07% sits in the top ten. The CDR3 contains 13 residues. From germline, CDR1 is KGHDR and CDR2 SFDVKD. V lost 8 bases, J lost 4 bases, and 10 bases lay in between. This sample was included in a study of CD8 T cells in Susac syndrome. Study-wide results and limits: The study acknowledged a relatively small number of individuals in its TCR sequencing and HLA analysis.

Negative isolation was used for CD8+ and CD4+ T cells, and FACS enrichment was applied to TEMRA cells. The receptor's source is a human donor with multiple sclerosis. The chain couples TRBV24-1 to TRBJ2-2, with D perhaps matching TRBD1 or TRBD2 (5 bases each). Sequenced material: CD4+ T cells from PBMCs. DNA of the CDR3: TGTGCCACCAAACGGGACGGCACCGGGGAGCTGTTTTTT. This codes for CATKRDGTGELFF.